This TCR beta chain was captured by sequencing in a study of CD8 T cells in Susac syndrome. This CDR3 spans 15 amino acids. CDR1 is SGDLS, CDR2 YYNGEE, per germline. The ends were cut back, 1 base at V and 0 bases at J, with 9 bases in the middle. The multiple sclerosis controls consisted of treatment-naive patients with relapsing-remitting disease, either stable or active. Negative isolation yielded CD8+ and CD4+ T cells; FACS enriched TEMRA cells. The RNA, roughly 0.45 to 1 ug, was put through reverse transcription using random hexamers. The TCR beta CDR3 was amplified by immunoSEQ multiplex PCR across 54 Vbeta, 13 Jbeta. TCRdb reanalysed the immunoSEQ multiplex PCR reads using MiXCR and keeps one entry per CDR3 protein. The sample records roughly 200,000 distinct CDR3 sequences, more than 85% being singletons.

This chain connects TRBV9 to TRBJ2-3; tentatively, D is TRBD1 or TRBD2 (6 bases each). This clonotype originated in a human donor with multiple sclerosis. Material: CD4+ T cells from PBMCs. CDR3 loop: CASSVRGLSTDTQYF. The DNA for the CDR3 is TGTGCCAGCAGCGTACGGGGGCTAAGCACAGATACGCAGTATTTT.